The 25 T cell receptor beta chains below were found in one sample sequenced in a study of T cell changes during pregnancy in multiple sclerosis. The assay was immunoSEQ multiplex PCR, and TCRdb's table has in-frame clones only and misses some. The repertoire holds 35,000 to 55,000 clones, around 92% seen once, with roughly 0.49% in the top ten. This material consisted of CD4+ T cells from peripheral blood mononuclear cells, taken in the third trimester of pregnancy. All receptors come from a female donor with multiple sclerosis, enrolled in a pregnancy study.

The chain uses TRBV5-5 and TRBJ2-7, with TRBD1 identical over 9 bases. Germline V gene data show CDR1 as SGHKS and CDR2 as YYEKEE (reference sequence). CDR3 length: 15 amino acids. J lost 6 bases, V lost 1 base, and 8 bases had no gene match. CDR3 sequence reads: CASSLYGTGFGEQYF. CDR3 DNA: TGTGCCAGCAGCTTGTACGGGACAGGGTTCGGCGAGCAGTACTTC.

The chain joins TRBV7-9 to TRBJ2-5; TRBD2 matches 10 bases. V shed 8 bases and J 5 bases; nucleotides not matched to a gene: 8. The CDR3 is 14 amino acids. Germline assignment: CDR1 SEHNR and CDR2 FQNEAQ (reference sequence). CDR3: CASGSGRAGETQYF. The CDR3 DNA follows: TGTGCCAGCGGGAGCGGGAGGGCCGGGGAGACCCAGTACTTC.

The rearrangement uses TRBV7-3 and TRBJ2-6; 8 positions match TRBD1. The CDR3 consists of 16 residues. Losses at the gene ends were 5 bases for V and 2 bases for J; bases not matched to a gene: 5. Germline CDR1 and CDR2: SGHTA and FQGTGA. CDR3 sequence reads: CASSARQGTGANVLTF. DNA for the CDR3: TGTGCCAGCAGCGCCAGACAGGGGACTGGGGCCAACGTCCTGACTTTC. Based on the CDR3 plus reference TRBV7-3 and TRBJ2-6, the full variable domain is GAGVSQTPSNKVTEKGKYVELRCDPISGHTALYWYRQSLGQGPEFLIYFQGTGAADDSGLPNDRFFAVRPEGSVSTLKIQRTERGDSAVYLCASSARQGTGANVLTFGAGSRLTVL.

This CDR3 reads CASSYAGANTEAFF. The CDR3, as DNA: TGTGCCAGCAGTTACGCAGGGGCCAACACTGAAGCTTTCTTT. The chain recombines TRBV6-5 with TRBJ1-1, with D perhaps TRBD1 (6 bases). V shed 2 bases and J shed 2 bases, with 9 bases lying between them. The CDR3 contains 14 residues. Germline loops: CDR1 MNHEY, CDR2 SVGAGI.

CDR3 coding DNA: TGTGCCAGTACCCTGCTCGGACTAGCGGGAGCCAATGAGCAGTTCTTC. It specifies CASTLLGLAGANEQFF. The chain recombines TRBV19 with TRBJ2-1; 13 bases align to TRBD2. CDR1 is LNHDA, CDR2 SQIVND, per germline (reference sequence). The ends lost 7 bases at V and 6 bases at J; junction bases unmatched: 9. This CDR3 spans 16 amino acids.

V gene TRBV5-8 combines with J gene TRBJ1-2, with TRBD1 matching over 9 bases. CDR3 size: 14 residues. Germline CDR1 SGHTS, CDR2 YDEGEE. V shed 2 bases and J 7 bases; nucleotides not matched to a gene: 6. For the CDR3, the DNA is TGTGCCAGCAGCTTCCCCGGGACAGGGCCTGGCTACACCTTC. Its protein product is CASSFPGTGPGYTF. Supplemented by reference TRBV5-8 and TRBJ1-2, the full variable domain reads EAGVTQSPTHLIKTRGQQATLRCSPISGHTSVYWYQQALGLGLQFLLWYDEGEERNRGNFPPRFSGRQFPNYSSELNVNALELEDSALYLCASSFPGTGPGYTFGSGTRLTVV.

The J gene is TRBJ2-7, the V gene TRBV5-1; D might be TRBD2 (6 bases). The CDR3 is 15 residues long. Germline loops: CDR1 SGHRS, CDR2 YFSETQ. Deletions cut 4 bases from V and 1 base from J, with 15 bases between. CDR3 DNA: TGCGCCAGCAGCCCGGCCCTAGCGAGATCCTACGAGCAGTACTTC. As protein: CASSPALARSYEQYF.

This clone was detected only once. The V call is TRBV6-5, the J call TRBJ1-1; no clear D gene. Germline V gene data show CDR1 as MNHEY and CDR2 as SVGAGI. The V end lost 0 bases, the J end lost 6 bases, and 11 bases lay between the germline ends. The CDR3 is made up of 14 amino acids. CDR3 sequence (DNA): TGTGCCAGCAGTTACTCGGGGAGGAGTGCTGAAGCTTTCTTT. Its protein is CASSYSGRSAEAFF.

The rearrangement joins TRBV7-2 to TRBJ1-5, with D maybe TRBD1 (5 bases). Trimming removed 4 bases at V and 5 bases at J, with 15 bases between. Looked up from germline, CDR1 is SGHTA and CDR2 is FQGNSA. The CDR3 loop spans 15 amino acids. CDR3 DNA: TGTGCCAGCAGCTCCTCTGGGGCAGTTTATCAGCCCCAGCATTTT. It translates to CASSSSGAVYQPQHF.

This clone appeared once. The chain carries TRBV21-1 and TRBJ2-2; the DNA was not compared with TRBD2, the D call given in the table. TRBV21-1 is a pseudogene segment. The CDR3 totals 19 residues. CDR3 in DNA: TGTGCCAGCAGCAAAGATCCCTCCCGATGTAGCGGGAGTACCGGGGAGCTGTTTTTT. Translating it yields CASSKDPSRCSGSTGELFF.

This chain links TRBV6-1 with TRBJ1-2, with unresolved D. Germline V gene sequence: CDR1 MNHNS, CDR2 SASEGT. This CDR3 has 15 residues. The V end was cut by 3 bases, the J end by 7 bases, with 18 bases between. DNA for the CDR3: TGTGCCAGCAGTGAGACTTACCATAACCGGGGTGGCTACACCTTC. The encoded protein is CASSETYHNRGGYTF.

The rearrangement joins TRBV9 to TRBJ2-3, with D possibly TRBD2 on 6 matching bases. The ends were cut back, 0 bases at V and 4 bases at J, with 12 bases in the middle. CDR1 SGDLS and CDR2 YYNGEE come from the germline V gene. This CDR3 comprises 15 residues. In DNA, the CDR3 is TGTGCCAGCAGCGTAGAGCGACTAGGCCCAGATACGCAGTATTTT. It is translated as CASSVERLGPDTQYF.

This clone was seen only once. This chain connects TRBV19 to TRBJ2-2; 7 bases map to TRBD1. This CDR3 has 13 residues. Germline assignment: CDR1 LNHDA and CDR2 SQIVND (reference sequence). The DNA for the CDR3 is TGTGCTTCAAGGGGGCCGAACACCGGGGAGCTGTTTTTT. It specifies CASRGPNTGELFF.

This chain links TRBV5-5 with TRBJ1-1; possibly TRBD1 for D (6 bases). Germline V gene data show CDR1 as SGHKS and CDR2 as YYEKEE (reference sequence). The CDR3 contains 15 residues. Trimming left V 0 bases short and J 5 bases short, with 14 bases between. Here the CDR3 DNA reads TGTGCCAGCAGCTTGGCGAGCGGGGGGCAAACTGAAGCTTTCTTT. Its protein product is CASSLASGGQTEAFF.

The chain combines TRBV18 with TRBJ2-2, with 8 bases aligning to TRBD1. The CDR3 has 15 amino acids. The V segment lost 2 bases and the J segment 5 bases; nucleotides outside the gene matches: 4. Germline V gene data show CDR1 as KGHSH and CDR2 as LQKENI. The CDR3 loop reads CASSPRTGYTGELFF. CDR3 DNA sequence: TGTGCCAGCTCACCAAGGACAGGGTATACCGGGGAGCTGTTTTTT.

CDR3 nucleotide sequence: TGTGCCAGCAGCTCACAGGGGAGGGAGCAGTACTTC. It codes for CASSSQGREQYF. This sequence joins TRBV11-3 and TRBJ2-7; a possible D gene is TRBD1 (7 bases). V lost 4 bases and J lost 7, with 11 bases in between. The CDR3 has 12 residues. CDR1 SGHNT and CDR2 YENEEA come from the germline V gene.

The chain carries TRBV19 and TRBJ2-4; 10 nucleotides match TRBD2. V trimming: 5 bases; J trimming: 3 bases; junction bases outside the gene matches: 10. CDR1 and CDR2 from the germline V gene are LNHDA and SQIVND (reference sequence). CDR3 size: 17 residues. CDR3 residues: CASSLAGGLRGKNIQYF. The CDR3 bases are TGTGCCAGTAGTTTAGCGGGAGGCCTGCGGGGCAAAAACATTCAGTACTTC. Full variable domain (missing parts from reference TRBV19 and TRBJ2-4): DGGITQSPKYLFRKEGQNVTLSCEQNLNHDAMYWYRQDPGQGLRLIYYSQIVNDFQKGDIAEGYSVSREKKESFPLTVTSAQKNPTAFYLCASSLAGGLRGKNIQYFGAGTRLSVL.

V usage is TRBV5-1 and J usage is TRBJ2-5; D perhaps matches TRBD2 (6 bases). The CDR3 is made up of 14 amino acids. The germline CDR1 and CDR2 sequences are SGHRS and YFSETQ. The germline V and J ends were trimmed by 6 bases and 3 bases, with 15 bases remaining between them. CDR3 sequence: CASTLGLSKETQYF. Written as DNA, the CDR3 is TGCGCCAGCACCCTGGGACTCTCCAAAGAGACCCAGTACTTC.

The rearrangement joins TRBV7-3 to TRBJ1-2; D unresolved. Between the trimmed V and J ends, which lost 5 bases and 8 bases, there was a span of 18 bases. Germline CDR1 and CDR2: SGHTA and FQGTGA. The CDR3 sequence is 14 residues long. DNA for the CDR3: TGTGCCAGCAGCCCTACTCCGGGAGATGGAGGCTACACCTTC. This gives the protein CASSPTPGDGGYTF.

The genes are TRBV15 and TRBJ2-1; 9 bases agree with TRBD2. The junction had 10 bases not matched to a gene; V was cut back by 0 bases and J by 4 bases. Looked up from germline, CDR1 is LNHNV and CDR2 is YYDKDF (reference sequence). The CDR3 length is 18 residues. CDR3 in DNA: TGTGCCACCAGCAGAGATAAAGGCGGGAGGGCCGGGTACAATGAGCAGTTCTTC. It translates to CATSRDKGGRAGYNEQFF. Supplemented by reference TRBV15 and TRBJ2-1, the full variable domain reads DAMVIQNPRYQVTQFGKPVTLSCSQTLNHNVMYWYQQKSSQAPKLLFHYYDKDFNNEADTPDNFQSRRPNTSFCFLDIRSPGLGDTAMYLCATSRDKGGRAGYNEQFFGPGTRLTVL.

The rearrangement uses TRBV28 and TRBJ2-1; the match to TRBD2 covers 8 bases. From germline, CDR1 is MDHEN and CDR2 SYDVKM. The CDR3 spans 17 residues. Trimming took 5 bases from V and 5 from J; bases not matched to a gene: 14. The CDR3, as DNA: TGTGCCAGCAGTCCTAGAACGGGACTAGGGATCGACAATGAGCAGTTCTTC. Its protein product is CASSPRTGLGIDNEQFF.

The chain couples TRBV27 to TRBJ2-7, with D possibly TRBD1 on 6 matching bases. V shed 3 bases and J shed 6 bases, with 15 bases lying between them. This CDR3 region has 14 residues. Germline V CDR1 and CDR2: MNHEY, SMNVEV (reference sequence). CDR3 DNA sequence: TGTGCCAGCAGTTTCGTACAGGGATCAGGCGAGCAGTACTTC. This sequence encodes CASSFVQGSGEQYF.

The chain couples TRBV25-1 to TRBJ2-1; D is uncertain. V was trimmed by 5 bases and J by 7 bases, leaving 6 bases between them. Germline V gene sequence: CDR1 MGHDK, CDR2 SYGVNS. The CDR3 extends over 11 amino acids. CDR3: CASSPLNEQFF. The CDR3 DNA follows: TGTGCCAGCAGTCCTCTTAATGAGCAGTTCTTC.

V usage is TRBV10-3 and J usage is TRBJ2-3, with TRBD2 identical over 15 bases. V lost 11 bases, J lost 5 bases, and 5 bases stayed unmatched. The germline gives CDR1 ENHRY, CDR2 SYGVKD. The CDR3 has 14 residues. Here the CDR3 DNA reads TGTGCCGTACGGACTAGCGGGAGGGGAGATACGCAGTATTTT. As protein: CAVRTSGRGDTQYF.

The chain joins TRBV29-1 to TRBJ2-7, with 7 positions matching TRBD2. Per the germline V gene, CDR1 is SQVTM and CDR2 is ANQGSEA. V dropped 4 bases and J dropped 5; count of bases not matched to a gene: 11. The CDR3 has 14 residues. Written as DNA, the CDR3 is TGCAGCGTTGGCCACCGGGACTACCCAGACGAGCAGTACTTC. This codes for CSVGHRDYPDEQYF.